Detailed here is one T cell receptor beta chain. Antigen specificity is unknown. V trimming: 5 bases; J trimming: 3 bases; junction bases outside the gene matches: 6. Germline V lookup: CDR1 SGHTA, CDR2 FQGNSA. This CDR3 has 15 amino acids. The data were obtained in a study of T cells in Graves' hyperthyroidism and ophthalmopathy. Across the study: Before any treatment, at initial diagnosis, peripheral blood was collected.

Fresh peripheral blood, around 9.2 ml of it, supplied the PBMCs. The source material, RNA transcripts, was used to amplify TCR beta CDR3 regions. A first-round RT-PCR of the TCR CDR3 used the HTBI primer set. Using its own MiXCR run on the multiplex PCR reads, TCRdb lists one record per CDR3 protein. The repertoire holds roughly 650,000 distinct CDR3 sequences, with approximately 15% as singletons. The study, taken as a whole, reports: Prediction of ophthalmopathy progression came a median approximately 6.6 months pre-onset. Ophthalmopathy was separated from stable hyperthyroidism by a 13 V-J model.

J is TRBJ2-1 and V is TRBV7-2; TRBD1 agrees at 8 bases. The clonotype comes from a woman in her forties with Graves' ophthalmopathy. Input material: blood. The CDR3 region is CASSLDRGIYNEQFF. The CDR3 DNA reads TGTGCCAGCAGCCTAGACAGGGGCATCTACAATGAGCAGTTCTTC.